The T cell receptor beta chain described here comes from a study of blood T cell repertoires in COVID-19. About the study: The analysed material was cDNA or gDNA that came from T cells, B-cell-depleted T cells, or PBMCs.

The authors' processing: It was from reference gene primer amplification that nucleated cell counts were estimated. TCRdb's copy holds only in-frame clones and misses some; the assay was immunoSEQ multiplex PCR. V and J calls plus clone size are reproduced from that table; the DNA served to infer D and trimming. The sample lists fewer than 250,000 clones, more than 85% occurring once. The V gene's germline CDR1 is MNHEY and CDR2 SVGAGI. The CDR3 length is 13 residues. V shed 6 bases and J shed 0 bases, with 9 bases lying between them. This TCR derives from a man aged 30 to 39 with acute or convalescent COVID-19. Sequenced material: peripheral blood. The chain has TRBV6-5 and TRBJ2-7; no reliable D call. CDR3 sequence: CASSQVVSYEQYF. The CDR3, as DNA: TGTGCCAGCAGCCAGGTGGTCTCCTACGAGCAGTACTTC.